What follows is one T cell receptor beta chain and its context. Its target is unknown. These data belong to a study of cytomegalovirus exposure and HLA in healthy donors. About the research overall: In a later analysis, it was reported that the 120 or so validation repertoires had been produced on the same platform as the 700 or so repertoires belonging to the first cohort. Findings of the study overall: Associated with cytomegalovirus, according to the listing, were 150 to 200 TCR beta chains. Most TCR sequences were uncommon, yet certain public TCRs appeared in many donors.

Some clones are missing from TCRdb's copy, which holds only in-frame ones; the method was immunoSEQ multiplex PCR. The data show 150,000 to 200,000 clones, 75% to 95% seen once. V lost 6 bases to trimming and J lost 2 bases, with 11 bases between them. The CDR3 runs to 13 residues. Germline values: CDR1 SNHLY, CDR2 FYNNEI. The sequencing input was PBMCs. The chain joins TRBV2 to TRBJ2-7; TRBD2 is a possible D gene (5 bases). This clonotype was sampled from a young woman in good health and CMV-seropositive. The CDR3 reads CASSLTIPYEQYF. The CDR3 DNA sequence: TGTGCCAGCAGCCTGACTATCCCCTACGAGCAGTACTTC. The full variable domain, rest sourced from reference TRBV2 and TRBJ2-7, is EPEVTQTPSHQVTQMGQEVILRCVPISNHLYFYWYRQILGQKVEFLVSFYNNEISEKSEIFDDQFSVERPDGSNFTLKIRSTKLEDSAMYFCASSLTIPYEQYFGPGTRLTVT.